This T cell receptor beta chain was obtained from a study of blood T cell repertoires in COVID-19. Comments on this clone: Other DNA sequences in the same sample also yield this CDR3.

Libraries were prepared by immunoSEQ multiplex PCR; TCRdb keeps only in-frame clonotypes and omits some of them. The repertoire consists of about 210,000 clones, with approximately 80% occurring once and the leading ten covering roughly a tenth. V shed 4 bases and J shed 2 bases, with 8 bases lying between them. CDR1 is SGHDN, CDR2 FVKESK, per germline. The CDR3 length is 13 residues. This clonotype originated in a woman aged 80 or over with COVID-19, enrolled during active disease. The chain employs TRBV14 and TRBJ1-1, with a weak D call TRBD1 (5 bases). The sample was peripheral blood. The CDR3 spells CASSPTANTEAFF. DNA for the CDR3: TGTGCCAGCAGCCCGACAGCTAACACTGAAGCTTTCTTT.